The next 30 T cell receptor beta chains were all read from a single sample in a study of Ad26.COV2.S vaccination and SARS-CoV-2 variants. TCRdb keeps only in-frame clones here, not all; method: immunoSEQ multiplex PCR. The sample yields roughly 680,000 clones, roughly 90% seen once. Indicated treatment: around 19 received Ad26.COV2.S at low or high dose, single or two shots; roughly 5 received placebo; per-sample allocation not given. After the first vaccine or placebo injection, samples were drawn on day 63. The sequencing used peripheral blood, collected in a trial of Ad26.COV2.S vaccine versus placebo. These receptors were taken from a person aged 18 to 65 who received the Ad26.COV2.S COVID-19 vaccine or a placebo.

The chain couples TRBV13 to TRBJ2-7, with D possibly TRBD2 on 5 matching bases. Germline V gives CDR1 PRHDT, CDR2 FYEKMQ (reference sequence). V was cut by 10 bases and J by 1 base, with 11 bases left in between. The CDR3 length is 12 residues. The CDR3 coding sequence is TGTGCCACCTCAAGCGGTTCCTACGAGCAGTACTTC. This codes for CATSSGSYEQYF.

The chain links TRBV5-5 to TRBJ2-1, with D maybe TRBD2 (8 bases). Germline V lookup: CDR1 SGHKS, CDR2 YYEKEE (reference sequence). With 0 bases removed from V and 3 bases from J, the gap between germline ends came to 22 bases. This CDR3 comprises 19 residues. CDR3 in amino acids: CASSLAGGGAGRIYNEQFF. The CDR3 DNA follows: TGTGCCAGCAGCTTGGCGGGAGGGGGCGCGGGACGAATCTACAATGAGCAGTTCTTC. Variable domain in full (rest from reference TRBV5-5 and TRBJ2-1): DAGVTQSPTHLIKTRGQQVTLRCSPISGHKSVSWYQQVLGQGPQFIFQYYEKEERGRGNFPDRFSARQFPNYSSELNVNALLLGDSALYLCASSLAGGGAGRIYNEQFFGPGTRLTVL.

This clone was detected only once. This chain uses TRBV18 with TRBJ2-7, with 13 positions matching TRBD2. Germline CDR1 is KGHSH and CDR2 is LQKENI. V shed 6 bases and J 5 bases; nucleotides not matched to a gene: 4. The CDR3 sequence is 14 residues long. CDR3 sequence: CASSRLAGGDEQYF. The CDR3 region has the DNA TGTGCCAGCTCTCGACTAGCGGGAGGAGACGAGCAGTACTTC.

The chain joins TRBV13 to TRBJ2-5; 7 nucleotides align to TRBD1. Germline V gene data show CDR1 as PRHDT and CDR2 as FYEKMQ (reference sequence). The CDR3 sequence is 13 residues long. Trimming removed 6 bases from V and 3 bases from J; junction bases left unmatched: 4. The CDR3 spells CASSPGTEETQYF. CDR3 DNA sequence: TGTGCCAGCAGTCCCGGGACAGAAGAGACCCAGTACTTC. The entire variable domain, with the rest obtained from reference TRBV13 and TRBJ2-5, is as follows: AAGVIQSPRHLIKEKRETATLKCYPIPRHDTVYWYQQGPGQDPQFLISFYEKMQSDKGSIPDRFSAQQFSDYHSELNMSSLELGDSALYFCASSPGTEETQYFGPGTRLLVL.

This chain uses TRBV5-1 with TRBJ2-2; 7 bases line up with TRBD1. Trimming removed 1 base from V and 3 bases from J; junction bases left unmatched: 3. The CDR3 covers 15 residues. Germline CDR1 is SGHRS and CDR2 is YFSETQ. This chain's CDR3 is CASSLNTGDTGELFF. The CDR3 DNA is TGCGCCAGCAGCTTGAATACAGGGGACACCGGGGAGCTGTTTTTT. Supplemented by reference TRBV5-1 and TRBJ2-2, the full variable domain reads KAGVTQTPRYLIKTRGQQVTLSCSPISGHRSVSWYQQTPGQGLQFLFEYFSETQRNKGNFPGRFSGRQFSNSRSEMNVSTLELGDSALYLCASSLNTGDTGELFFGEGSRLTVL.

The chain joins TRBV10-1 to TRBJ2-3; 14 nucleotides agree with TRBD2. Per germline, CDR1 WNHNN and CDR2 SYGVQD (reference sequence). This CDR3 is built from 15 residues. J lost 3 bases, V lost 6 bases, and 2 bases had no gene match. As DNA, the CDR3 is TGCGCCAGCAGACGGACTAGCGGGGGGACAGATACGCAGTATTTT. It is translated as CASRRTSGGTDTQYF.

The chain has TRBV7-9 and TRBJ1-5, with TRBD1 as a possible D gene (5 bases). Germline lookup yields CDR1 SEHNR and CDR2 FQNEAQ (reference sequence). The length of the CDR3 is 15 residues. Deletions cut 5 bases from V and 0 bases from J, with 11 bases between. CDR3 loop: CASSPVGDSNQPQHF. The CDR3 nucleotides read TGTGCCAGCAGCCCCGTGGGGGATAGCAATCAGCCCCAGCATTTT.

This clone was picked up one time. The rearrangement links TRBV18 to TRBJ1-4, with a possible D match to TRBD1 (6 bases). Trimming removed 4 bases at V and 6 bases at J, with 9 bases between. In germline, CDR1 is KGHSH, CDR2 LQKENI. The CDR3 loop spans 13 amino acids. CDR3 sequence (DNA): TGTGCCAGCTCACGGGGGCTCGATGAAAAACTGTTTTTT. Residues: CASSRGLDEKLFF.

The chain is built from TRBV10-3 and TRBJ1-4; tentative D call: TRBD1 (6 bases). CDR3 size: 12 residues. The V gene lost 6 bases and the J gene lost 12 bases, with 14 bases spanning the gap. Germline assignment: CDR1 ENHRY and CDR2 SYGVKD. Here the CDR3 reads CAIRDPEGELFF. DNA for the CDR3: TGTGCCATCAGAGACCCCGAGGGGGAACTGTTTTTT.

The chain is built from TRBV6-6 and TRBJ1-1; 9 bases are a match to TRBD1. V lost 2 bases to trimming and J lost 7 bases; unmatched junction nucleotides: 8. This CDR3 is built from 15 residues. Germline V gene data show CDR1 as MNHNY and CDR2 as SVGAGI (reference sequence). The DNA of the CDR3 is TGTGCCAGCAGTTACGCACCGGGACAGGGATATGAAGCTTTCTTT. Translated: CASSYAPGQGYEAFF.

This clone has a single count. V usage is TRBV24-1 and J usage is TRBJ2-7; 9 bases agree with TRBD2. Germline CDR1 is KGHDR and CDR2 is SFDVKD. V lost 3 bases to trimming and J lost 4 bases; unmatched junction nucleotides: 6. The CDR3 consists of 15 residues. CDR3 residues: CATSDGAGGLYEQYF. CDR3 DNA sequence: TGTGCCACCAGTGATGGAGCGGGAGGTCTGTACGAGCAGTACTTC.

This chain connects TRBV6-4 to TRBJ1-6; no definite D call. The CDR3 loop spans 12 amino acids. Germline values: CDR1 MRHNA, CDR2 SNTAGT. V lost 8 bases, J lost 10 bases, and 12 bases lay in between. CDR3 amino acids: CASGELYSPLHF. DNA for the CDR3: TGTGCCAGCGGGGAGTTGTACTCACCCCTCCACTTT.

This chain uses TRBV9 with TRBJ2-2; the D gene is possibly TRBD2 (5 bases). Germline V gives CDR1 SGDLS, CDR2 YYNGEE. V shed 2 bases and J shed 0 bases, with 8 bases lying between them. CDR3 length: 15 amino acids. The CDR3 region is CASSVWRANTGELFF. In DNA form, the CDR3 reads TGTGCCAGCAGCGTTTGGCGGGCGAACACCGGGGAGCTGTTTTTT. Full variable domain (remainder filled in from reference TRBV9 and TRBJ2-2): DSGVTQTPKHLITATGQRVTLRCSPRSGDLSVYWYQQSLDQGLQFLIQYYNGEERAKGNILERFSAQQFPDLHSELNLSSLELGDSALYFCASSVWRANTGELFFGEGSRLTVL.

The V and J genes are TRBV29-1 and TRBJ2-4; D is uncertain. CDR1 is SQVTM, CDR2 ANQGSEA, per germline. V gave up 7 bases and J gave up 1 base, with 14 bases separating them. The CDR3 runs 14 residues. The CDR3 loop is CSGRINGAKNIQYF. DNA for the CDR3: TGCAGCGGACGGATAAATGGGGCCAAAAACATTCAGTACTTC.

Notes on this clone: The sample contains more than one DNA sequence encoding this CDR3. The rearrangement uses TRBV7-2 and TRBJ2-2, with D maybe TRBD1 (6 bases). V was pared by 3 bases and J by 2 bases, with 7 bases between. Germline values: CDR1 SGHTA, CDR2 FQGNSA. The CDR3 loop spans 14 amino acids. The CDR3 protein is CASSLGTNTGELFF. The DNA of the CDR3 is TGTGCCAGCAGCTTGGGGACAAACACCGGGGAGCTGTTTTTT. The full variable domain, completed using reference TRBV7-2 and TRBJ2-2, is GAGVSQSPSNKVTEKGKDVELRCDPISGHTALYWYRQSLGQGLEFLIYFQGNSAPDKSGLPSDRFSAERTGGSVSTLTIQRTQQEDSAVYLCASSLGTNTGELFFGEGSRLTVL.

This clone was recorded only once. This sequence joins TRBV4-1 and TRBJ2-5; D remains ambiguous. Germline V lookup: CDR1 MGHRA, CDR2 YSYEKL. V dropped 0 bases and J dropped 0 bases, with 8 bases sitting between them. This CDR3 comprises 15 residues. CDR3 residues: CASSQEGKDQETQYF. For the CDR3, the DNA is TGCGCCAGCAGCCAAGAGGGTAAGGACCAAGAGACCCAGTACTTC.

The CDR3 bases are TGTGCCAGTAGGATAACCGGAGGAATTGGAGAGACCCAGTACTTC. Protein: CASRITGGIGETQYF. The chain carries TRBV19 and TRBJ2-5, with D possibly TRBD2 on 5 matching bases. The CDR3 has 15 residues. Looked up from germline, CDR1 is LNHDA and CDR2 is SQIVND (reference sequence). Trimming cost V 6 bases and J 4 bases, with 18 bases left between them.

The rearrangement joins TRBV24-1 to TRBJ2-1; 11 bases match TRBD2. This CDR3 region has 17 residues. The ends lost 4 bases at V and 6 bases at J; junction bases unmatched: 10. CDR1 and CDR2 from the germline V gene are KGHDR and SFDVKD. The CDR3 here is CATSDPTLAGVGNEQFF. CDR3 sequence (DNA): TGTGCCACCAGTGACCCCACACTAGCGGGAGTTGGCAATGAGCAGTTCTTC.

The CDR3 sequence is CASRPGLAGSYEQYF. CDR3 in DNA: TGTGCCAGCAGACCGGGACTAGCGGGGTCCTACGAGCAGTACTTC. V gene TRBV5-4 combines with J gene TRBJ2-7, with TRBD2 identical over 13 bases. This CDR3 is built from 15 residues. Germline V CDR1 and CDR2: SGHNT, YYREEE (reference sequence). The V gene end was trimmed by 5 bases and the J gene end by 1 base; junction bases not matched to a gene: 3. The complete variable domain, with remaining parts taken from reference TRBV5-4 and TRBJ2-7, reads ETGVTQSPTHLIKTRGQQVTLRCSSQSGHNTVSWYQQALGQGPQFIFQYYREEENGRGNFPPRFSGLQFPNYSSELNVNALELDDSALYLCASRPGLAGSYEQYFGPGTRLTVT.

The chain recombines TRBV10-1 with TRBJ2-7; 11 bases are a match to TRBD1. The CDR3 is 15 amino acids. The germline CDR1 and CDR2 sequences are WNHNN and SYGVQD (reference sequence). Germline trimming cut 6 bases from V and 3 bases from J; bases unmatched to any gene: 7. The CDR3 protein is CASSEGTGGLYEQYF. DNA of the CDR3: TGCGCCAGCAGCGAGGGGACAGGGGGTCTCTACGAGCAGTACTTC.

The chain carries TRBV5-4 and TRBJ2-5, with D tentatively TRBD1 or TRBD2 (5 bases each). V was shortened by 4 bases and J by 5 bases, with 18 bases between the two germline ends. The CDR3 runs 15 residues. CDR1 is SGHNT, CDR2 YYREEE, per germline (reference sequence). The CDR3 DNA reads TGTGCCAGCAGCGGGGGATCCTCTCTCGGGGAGACCCAGTACTTC. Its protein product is CASSGGSSLGETQYF. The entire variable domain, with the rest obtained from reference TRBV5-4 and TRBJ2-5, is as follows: ETGVTQSPTHLIKTRGQQVTLRCSSQSGHNTVSWYQQALGQGPQFIFQYYREEENGRGNFPPRFSGLQFPNYSSELNVNALELDDSALYLCASSGGSSLGETQYFGPGTRLLVL.

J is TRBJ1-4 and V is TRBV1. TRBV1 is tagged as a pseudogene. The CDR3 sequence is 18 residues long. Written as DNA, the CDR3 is TGCACCAGCAGCCAAGATAATCTTTTGTCAACAACTAATGAAAAACTGTTTTTT. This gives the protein CTSSQDNLLSTTNEKLFF.

The CDR3 coding sequence is TGCGCCAGCAGCGCCAATAGGCTAGGATTAAGCAATGAGCAGTTCTTC. Amino acids: CASSANRLGLSNEQFF. V usage is TRBV10-2 and J usage is TRBJ2-1; unclear D gene. Germline V gene lookup returns CDR1 WSHSY and CDR2 SAAADI. The CDR3 runs to 16 residues. Trimming stripped 6 bases from V and 6 bases from J, with 21 bases between.

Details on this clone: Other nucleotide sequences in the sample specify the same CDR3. The DNA of the CDR3 is TGTGCCAGCAGCTTACGGACGCTCCAAGAGACCCAGTACTTC. It is translated as CASSLRTLQETQYF. The chain employs TRBV7-2 and TRBJ2-5; D not certain. Germline CDR1 is SGHTA and CDR2 is FQGNSA. Trimming cost V 2 bases and J 1 base, with 8 bases left between them. This CDR3 has 14 amino acids. The full variable domain, rest sourced from reference TRBV7-2 and TRBJ2-5, is GAGVSQSPSNKVTEKGKDVELRCDPISGHTALYWYRQSLGQGLEFLIYFQGNSAPDKSGLPSDRFSAERTGGSVSTLTIQRTQQEDSAVYLCASSLRTLQETQYFGPGTRLLVL.

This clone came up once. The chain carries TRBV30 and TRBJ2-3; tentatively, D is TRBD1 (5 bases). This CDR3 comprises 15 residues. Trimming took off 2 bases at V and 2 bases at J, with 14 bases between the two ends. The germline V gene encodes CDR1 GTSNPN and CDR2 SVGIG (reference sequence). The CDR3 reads CAWSPPTAYTDTQYF. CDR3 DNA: TGTGCCTGGAGTCCCCCGACAGCCTACACAGATACGCAGTATTTT.

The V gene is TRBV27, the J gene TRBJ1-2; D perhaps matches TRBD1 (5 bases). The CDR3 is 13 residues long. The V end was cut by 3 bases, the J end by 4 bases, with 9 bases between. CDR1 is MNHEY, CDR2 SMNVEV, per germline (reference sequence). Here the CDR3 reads CASSFDRIYGYTF. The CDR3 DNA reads TGTGCCAGCAGTTTCGACAGAATCTATGGCTACACCTTC.

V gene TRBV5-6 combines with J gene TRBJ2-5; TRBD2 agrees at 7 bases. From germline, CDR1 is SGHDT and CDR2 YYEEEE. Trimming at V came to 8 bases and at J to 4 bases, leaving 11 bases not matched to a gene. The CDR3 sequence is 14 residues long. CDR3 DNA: TGTGCCAGTCTAAGCGGGACCCGGGTAGAGACCCAGTACTTC. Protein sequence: CASLSGTRVETQYF.

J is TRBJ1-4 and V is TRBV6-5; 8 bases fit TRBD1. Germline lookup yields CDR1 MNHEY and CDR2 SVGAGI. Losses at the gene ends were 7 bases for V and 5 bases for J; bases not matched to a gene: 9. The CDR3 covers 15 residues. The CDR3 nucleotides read TGTGCCAGCACTCTTGGGGACAGGTGGAATGAAAAACTGTTTTTT. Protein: CASTLGDRWNEKLFF.

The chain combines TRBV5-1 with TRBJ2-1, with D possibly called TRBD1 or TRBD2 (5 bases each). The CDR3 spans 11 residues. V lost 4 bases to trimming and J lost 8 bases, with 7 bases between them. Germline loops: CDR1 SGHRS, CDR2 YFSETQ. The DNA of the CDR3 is TGCGCCAGCAGCCGGGACGATGAGCAGTTCTTC. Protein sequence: CASSRDDEQFF. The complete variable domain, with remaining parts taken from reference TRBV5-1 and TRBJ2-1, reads KAGVTQTPRYLIKTRGQQVTLSCSPISGHRSVSWYQQTPGQGLQFLFEYFSETQRNKGNFPGRFSGRQFSNSRSEMNVSTLELGDSALYLCASSRDDEQFFGPGTRLTVL.

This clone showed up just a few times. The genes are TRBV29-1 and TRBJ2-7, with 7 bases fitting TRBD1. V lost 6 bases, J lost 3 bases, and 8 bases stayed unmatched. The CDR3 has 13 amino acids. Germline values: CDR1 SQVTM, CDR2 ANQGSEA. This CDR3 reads CSVLRDSYYEQYF. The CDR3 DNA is TGCAGCGTACTCCGGGACAGTTACTACGAGCAGTACTTC.